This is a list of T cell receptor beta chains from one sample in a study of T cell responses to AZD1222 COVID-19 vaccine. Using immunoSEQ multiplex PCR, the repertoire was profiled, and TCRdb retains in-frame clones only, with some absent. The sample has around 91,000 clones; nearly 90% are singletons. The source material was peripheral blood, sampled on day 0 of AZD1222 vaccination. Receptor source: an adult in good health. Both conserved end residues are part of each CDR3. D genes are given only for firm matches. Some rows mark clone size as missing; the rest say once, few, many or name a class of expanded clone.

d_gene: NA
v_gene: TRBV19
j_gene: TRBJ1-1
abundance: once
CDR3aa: CASSIPQGTEAFF
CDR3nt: TGTGCCAGTAGTATACCCCAGGGCACTGAAGCTTTCTTT

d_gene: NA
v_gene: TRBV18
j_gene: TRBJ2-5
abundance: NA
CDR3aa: CASSLDRSGAETQYF
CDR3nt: TGTGCCAGCTCACTAGATCGATCAGGGGCGGAGACCCAGTACTTC

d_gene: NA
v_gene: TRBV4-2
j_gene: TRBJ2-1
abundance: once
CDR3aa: CASSQGRNNEQFF
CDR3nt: TGTGCCAGCAGCCAAGGACGGAACAATGAGCAGTTCTTC

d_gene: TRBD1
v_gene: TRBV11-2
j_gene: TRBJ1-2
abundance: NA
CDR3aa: CASSLAGGGYTF
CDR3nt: TGTGCCAGCAGCTTGGCAGGGGGAGGCTACACCTTC

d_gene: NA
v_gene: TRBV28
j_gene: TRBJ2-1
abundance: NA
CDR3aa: CASSLLLWTAEQFF
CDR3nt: TGTGCCAGCAGTTTACTATTGTGGACAGCCGAGCAGTTCTTC

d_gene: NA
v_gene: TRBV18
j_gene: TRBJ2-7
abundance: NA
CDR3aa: CASSPLDNYEQYF
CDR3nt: TGTGCCAGCTCACCCTTAGACAACTACGAGCAGTACTTC

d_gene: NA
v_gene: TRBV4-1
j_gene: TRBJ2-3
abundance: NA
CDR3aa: CASRDLTDTQYF
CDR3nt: TGCGCCAGCAGAGACTTAACAGATACGCAGTATTTT

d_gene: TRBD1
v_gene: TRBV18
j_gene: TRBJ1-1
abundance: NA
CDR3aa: CASSPNGQGEAFF
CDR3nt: TGTGCCAGCTCACCAAATGGACAGGGTGAAGCTTTCTTT

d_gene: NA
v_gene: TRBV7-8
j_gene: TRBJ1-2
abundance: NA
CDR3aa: CASSLFEGNYGYTF
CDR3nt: TGTGCCAGCAGCTTATTTGAGGGGAACTATGGCTACACCTTC

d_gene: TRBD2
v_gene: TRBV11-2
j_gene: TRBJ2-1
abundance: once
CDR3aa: CASSFTSGGRDEQFF
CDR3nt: TGTGCCAGCAGCTTTACTAGCGGGGGGAGGGATGAGCAGTTCTTC

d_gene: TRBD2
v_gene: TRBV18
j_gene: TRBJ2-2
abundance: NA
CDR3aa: CASSPTALAGNTGELFF
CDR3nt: TGTGCCAGCTCACCAACCGCTCTAGCGGGGAACACCGGGGAGCTGTTTTTT

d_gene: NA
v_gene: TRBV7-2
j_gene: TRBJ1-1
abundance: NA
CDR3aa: CASRQMVGWTEAFF
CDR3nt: TGTGCCAGCAGGCAAATGGTAGGTTGGACTGAAGCTTTCTTT

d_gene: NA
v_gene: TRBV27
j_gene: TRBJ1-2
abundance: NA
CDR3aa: CASRGSLDRTLSYTF
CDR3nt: TGTGCCAGCAGGGGTAGCTTAGACAGAACATTGAGCTACACCTTC

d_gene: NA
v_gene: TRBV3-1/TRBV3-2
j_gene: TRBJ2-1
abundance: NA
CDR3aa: CASSQDLPSFGDNEQFF
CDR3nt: TGTGCCAGCAGCCAAGATCTCCCCTCTTTCGGGGACAATGAGCAGTTCTTC

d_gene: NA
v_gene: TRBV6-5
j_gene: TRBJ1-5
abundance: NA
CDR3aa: CASRGRQRNQPQHF
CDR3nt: TGTGCCAGCAGGGGACGACAGCGCAATCAGCCCCAGCATTTT

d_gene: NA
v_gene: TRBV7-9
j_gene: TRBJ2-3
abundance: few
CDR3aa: CASRMTLRPSGTDTQYF
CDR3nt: TGTGCCAGCAGAATGACCTTACGGCCATCTGGCACAGATACGCAGTATTTT

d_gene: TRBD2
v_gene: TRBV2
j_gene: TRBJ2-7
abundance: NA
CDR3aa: CASSATSGGTYEQYF
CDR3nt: TGTGCCAGCAGTGCGACTAGCGGGGGAACCTACGAGCAGTACTTC

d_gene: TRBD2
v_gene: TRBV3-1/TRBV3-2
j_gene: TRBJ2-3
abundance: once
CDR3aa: CASSQRRGLADPYTQYF
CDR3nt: TGTGCCAGCAGCCAAAGGAGAGGACTAGCGGACCCTTATACGCAGTATTTT

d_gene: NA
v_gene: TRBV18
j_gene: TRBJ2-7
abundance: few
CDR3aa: CASSAGSDAYEQYF
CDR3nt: TGTGCCAGCTCTGCGGGGAGCGACGCCTACGAGCAGTACTTC

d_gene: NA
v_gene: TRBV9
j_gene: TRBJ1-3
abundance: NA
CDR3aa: CASSAEQGALYPGNTIYF
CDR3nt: TGTGCCAGCAGCGCAGAACAGGGAGCCCTCTATCCTGGAAACACCATATATTTT

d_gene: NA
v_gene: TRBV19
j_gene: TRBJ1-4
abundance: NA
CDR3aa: CASMWPTNEKLFF
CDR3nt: TGTGCCAGTATGTGGCCAACTAATGAAAAACTGTTTTTT

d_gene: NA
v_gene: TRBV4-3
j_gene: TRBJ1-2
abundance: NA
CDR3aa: CASSQDRGFYGYTF
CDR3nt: TGCGCCAGCAGCCAAGATCGGGGTTTCTATGGCTACACCTTC